The entry that follows covers one T cell receptor (beta chain) sequence. This specimen comes from a study of control samples from healthy donors and cancer patients. The method was immunoSEQ multiplex PCR; TCRdb's version includes in-frame clones alone and lacks a portion of them. The sample holds approximately 99,000 clones, approximately 80% seen once. The TCR was taken from a man aged 18 to 30 in good health. Material: blood.

In DNA form, the CDR3 reads TGTGCCAGCAGCTACGGGACTATCCGCACAGATACGCAGTATTTT. Amino acids: CASSYGTIRTDTQYF. The genes are TRBV5-6 and TRBJ2-3, with 7 bases that match TRBD2. The CDR3 is made up of 15 amino acids. Germline V CDR1 and CDR2: SGHDT, YYEEEE. The V and J ends lost 3 bases and 1 base, in that order; junction bases with no gene match: 5.